By sample share, the clone carrying this T cell receptor (beta chain) is medium-sized. None of the participants with HIV were treated outside the United States. Cryopreserved PBMC, at roughly 0.85-11 million per sample, were present before DNA extraction. This CDR3 spans 15 amino acids. Losses at the gene ends were 0 bases for V and 2 bases for J; bases not matched to a gene: 4. Per germline, CDR1 GTSNPN and CDR2 SVGIG (reference sequence). This sample is part of a study of long-term antiretroviral therapy in people with HIV. Runs used v3.0 of the immunoSEQ assay and were done at survey level. Method: immunoSEQ multiplex PCR; TCRdb's copy keeps in-frame clones and lacks some. There are about 36,000 clones in the sample; about 80% occur only once, and 4.5% to 6% lies in the top ten.

This material consisted of unsorted PBMCs, taken 3.4 years after starting antiretroviral therapy. This chain uses TRBV30 with TRBJ1-1; 9 positions agree with TRBD1. The source of this sequence is a young man with HIV. The CDR3 sequence: CAWSVGTGLNTEAFF. The CDR3 DNA reads as TGTGCCTGGAGTGTAGGGACAGGGTTAAACACTGAAGCTTTCTTT.